This T cell receptor (beta chain) was identified during a study of cytomegalovirus exposure and HLA in healthy donors. Findings of the study overall: Analyses of presence and absence presupposed an approximately uniform sequencing depth across donors. In a later analysis, several top co-occurrence clusters appeared linked to parvovirus B19, influenza, CMV and Epstein-Barr virus.

It was with 60 Vbeta and 13 Jbeta primers that the PCR ran. TCRdb keeps only in-frame clones here, not all; method: immunoSEQ multiplex PCR. The top ten clones hold about 3% of a sample with 65,000 to 100,000 clones, around three quarters of them seen once. The CDR3 consists of 15 residues. V was shortened by 5 bases and J by 2 bases, with 17 bases between the two germline ends. Germline CDR1 SGHRS, CDR2 YFSETQ. As for this clone: What it binds is not known.

The donors comprised healthy bone marrow donors. The V gene is TRBV5-1, the J gene TRBJ2-7; D is perhaps TRBD1 (6 bases). This TCR came from a man in his forties in good health and CMV-seronegative. Material for sequencing was PBMCs. This CDR3 reads CASSSGSQGPYEQYF. CDR3 bases: TGCGCCAGCAGTTCCGGGTCACAGGGTCCCTACGAGCAGTACTTC.